This is a list of T cell receptor beta chains from one sample in a study of control samples from healthy donors and cancer patients. Only in-frame clones appear in the TCRdb table, and some are missing; sequencing was by immunoSEQ multiplex PCR. The sample includes about 12,000 clones, approximately 94% of them seen just once. Input material: PBMCs. The origin of the receptors is an older man with head and neck cancer. The CDR3 runs from the conserved cysteine through the conserved F or W. A D gene is named only where the DNA matches it firmly. Only some rows state a clone size, as once, few, many or a class for expanded clones.

D gene | CDR3 length | clone size | J gene | V gene | CDR3 DNA | CDR3 protein
- | 14 | - | TRBJ2-2 | TRBV28 | TGTGCCTCGCAACCCCAGGGGTACACCGGGGAGCTGTTTTTT | CASQPQGYTGELFF
- | 15 | - | TRBJ2-3 | TRBV5-1 | TGCGCCAGCAGCCTAAGCGGACTGCTGACAGATACGCAGTATTTT | CASSLSGLLTDTQYF
TRBD1 | 15 | - | TRBJ2-7 | TRBV15 | TGTGCCACCAGCCCCTGGACAGGTGCTACCTACGAGCAGTACTTC | CATSPWTGATYEQYF
- | 15 | - | TRBJ1-4 | TRBV5-1 | TGCGCCAGCAGGCGGACGGGGGGAACTAATGAAAAACTGTTTTTT | CASRRTGGTNEKLFF
- | 14 | - | TRBJ2-1 | TRBV5-8 | TGTGCCAGCACCCCCCTCGCCGGCTACAATGAGCAGTTCTTC | CASTPLAGYNEQFF
- | 15 | - | TRBJ2-1 | TRBV11-2 | TGTGCCAGCAGCTTGCGGTCGTATTTTGACAATGAGCAGTTCTTC | CASSLRSYFDNEQFF
- | 14 | - | TRBJ2-1 | TRBV18 | TGTGCCAGCTTCACCGCACAGACCACCAATGAGCAGTTCTTC | CASFTAQTTNEQFF
TRBD2 | 13 | - | TRBJ2-2 | TRBV6-5 | TGTGCCAGCAGCGGGGGGTCCACCGGGGAGCTGTTTTTT | CASSGGSTGELFF
TRBD1 | 14 | - | TRBJ1-2 | TRBV7-9 | TGTGCCAGCAGCCTCACGGGGACAGACTATGGCTACACCTTC | CASSLTGTDYGYTF
- | 12 | once | TRBJ2-5 | TRBV6-1 | TGTGCCAGCAGTGAAGTGGGAGAGACCCAGTACTTC | CASSEVGETQYF
- | 14 | - | TRBJ2-5 | TRBV7-7 | TGTGCTAGCAGCTTGGTAGGACACCAAGAGACCCAGTACTTC | CASSLVGHQETQYF
TRBD1 | 13 | - | TRBJ2-1 | TRBV3-1/TRBV3-2 | TGTGCCAGCCTCTTGACAGGGTACAATGAGCAGTTCTTC | CASLLTGYNEQFF
- | 15 | - | TRBJ2-7 | TRBV27 | TGTGCCAGCAGTTTGAAGGGCCTACCCAACTACGAGCAGTACTTC | CASSLKGLPNYEQYF